This passage covers 15 T cell receptor beta chains from one sample sequenced in a study of OX40 agonist ivuxolimab in advanced cancers. Libraries were prepared by immunoSEQ multiplex PCR; TCRdb keeps only in-frame clonotypes and omits some of them. This sample has tens of thousands of clones, with over 80% found just once. Sequencing used CD4+ or CD8+ T cells sorted from blood, obtained in a trial of the OX40 agonist ivuxolimab. These TCRs come from an adult with an advanced solid tumor such as melanoma, head and neck, liver or kidney cancer.

The chain links TRBV30 to TRBJ2-3; tentatively, D is TRBD2 (5 bases). Germline V CDR1 and CDR2: GTSNPN, SVGIG (reference sequence). The CDR3 covers 13 residues. V lost 0 bases, J lost 8 bases, and 12 bases lay in between. The chain's CDR3 is CAWSVEGRSTQYF. The CDR3 DNA follows: TGTGCCTGGAGTGTTGAGGGCCGTTCTACGCAGTATTTT.

The genes are TRBV5-4 and TRBJ2-5; TRBD2 aligns across 9 bases. After removal of 4 bases from V and 3 bases from J, the junction contained 7 bases not matched to a gene. Germline V CDR1 and CDR2: SGHNT, YYREEE (reference sequence). The CDR3 has 15 amino acids. The CDR3 spells CASSRMGLAEETQYF. For the CDR3, the DNA is TGTGCCAGCAGCCGGATGGGACTAGCTGAAGAGACCCAGTACTTC.

The CDR3 sequence is CASSLGTTNYEQYF. CDR3 nucleotide sequence: TGTGCCAGCAGCTTAGGGACTACCAACTACGAGCAGTACTTC. The rearrangement uses TRBV11-2 and TRBJ2-7, with D perhaps matching TRBD2 (6 bases). Per the germline V gene, CDR1 is SGHAT and CDR2 is FQNNGV. V was shortened by 1 base and J by 3 bases, with 10 bases between the two germline ends. This CDR3 is 14 amino acids long.

This chain uses TRBV5-4 with TRBJ2-5; TRBD2 is a possible D gene (6 bases). V was clipped by 4 bases and J by 4 bases, with 17 bases between them. The CDR3 is made up of 15 amino acids. In germline, CDR1 is SGHNT, CDR2 YYREEE (reference sequence). The CDR3 spells CASSQGLAGLETQYF. CDR3 nucleotides: TGTGCCAGCAGCCAAGGACTTGCGGGACTAGAGACCCAGTACTTC.

The rearrangement uses TRBV19 and TRBJ2-5; a possible D gene is TRBD2 (5 bases). The germline V gene has CDR1 LNHDA and CDR2 SQIVND (reference sequence). The CDR3 sequence is 12 residues long. The germline V and J ends were trimmed by 5 bases and 5 bases, with 9 bases remaining between them. The CDR3 DNA sequence: TGTGCCAGTAGTCCGGGATGGGAGACCCAGTACTTC. Protein: CASSPGWETQYF.

The rearrangement joins TRBV7-3 to TRBJ2-2, with D possibly being TRBD2 (6 bases). This CDR3 spans 17 amino acids. In germline, CDR1 is SGHTA, CDR2 FQGTGA. V lost 4 bases and J 4 bases, leaving 19 bases between the germline ends. The DNA of the CDR3 is TGTGCCAGCAGCTGGAACCAGGGAGGAAGCCCCACCGGGGAGCTGTTTTTT. Translation gives CASSWNQGGSPTGELFF.

The CDR3 coding sequence is TGTGCCAGCTCCGGGACAGGGGATCAGCCCCAGCATTTT. Its translation is CASSGTGDQPQHF. This rearrangement joins TRBV18 to TRBJ1-5, with 10 bases that match TRBD1. Germline CDR1 KGHSH, CDR2 LQKENI. The V gene end was trimmed by 6 bases and the J gene end by 5 bases; junction bases not matched to a gene: 1. The CDR3 is made up of 13 amino acids. The full variable domain, rest sourced from reference TRBV18 and TRBJ1-5, is NAGVMQNPRHLVRRRGQEARLRCSPMKGHSHVYWYRQLPEEGLKFMVYLQKENIIDESGMPKERFSAEFPKEGPSILRIQQVVRGDSAAYFCASSGTGDQPQHFGDGTRLSIL.

The DNA of the CDR3 is TGTGCCAGCAGCAGCACAGGGGCCCACGAGCAGTACTTC. This translates into CASSSTGAHEQYF. The rearrangement links TRBV5-5 to TRBJ2-7; 7 positions match TRBD1. The CDR3 runs 13 residues. CDR1 SGHKS and CDR2 YYEKEE come from the germline V gene (reference sequence). The J segment lost 5 bases and the V segment lost 4 bases, leaving 6 bases of the junction unmatched.

The rearrangement joins TRBV7-9 to TRBJ1-1, with D tentatively TRBD1 (5 bases). Trimming pared 5 bases from V and 2 bases from J, leaving 15 bases between. Germline V gene lookup returns CDR1 SEHNR and CDR2 FQNEAQ (reference sequence). CDR3 length equals 15 residues. CDR3 bases: TGTGCCAGCAGCGAGGGTGACAGCCGTAACACTGAAGCTTTCTTT. Protein product: CASSEGDSRNTEAFF.

The V call is TRBV29-1, the J call TRBJ1-1; D is unclear. Trimming removed 4 bases at V and 3 bases at J, with 9 bases between. The CDR3 is made up of 12 amino acids. Germline-derived CDR1 and CDR2 are SQVTM and ANQGSEA. The CDR3: CSVGAEYTEAFF. Written as DNA, the CDR3 is TGCAGCGTTGGGGCGGAGTACACTGAAGCTTTCTTT.

This clone has a handful of counts. J is TRBJ1-3 and V is TRBV27; no clear D gene. Germline loops: CDR1 MNHEY, CDR2 SMNVEV (reference sequence). The CDR3 has 13 residues. The V and J ends lost 0 bases and 5 bases respectively, with 5 bases between them. CDR3 sequence reads: CASSLSSRNTIYF. CDR3 bases: TGTGCCAGCAGTTTATCATCGCGAAACACCATATATTTT.

This clone was found a few times. The rearrangement uses TRBV28 and TRBJ1-2; the D is unclear. This CDR3 region has 12 residues. Germline CDR1 MDHEN, CDR2 SYDVKM. Between the trimmed V and J ends, which lost 4 bases and 4 bases, there was a span of 7 bases. CDR3 sequence reads: CASSYAGYGYTF. In DNA, the CDR3 is TGTGCCAGCAGTTACGCGGGCTATGGCTACACCTTC.

The V gene is TRBV2, the J gene TRBJ2-5; D may be TRBD2 (6 bases). Per the germline V gene, CDR1 is SNHLY and CDR2 is FYNNEI. Trimming removed 7 bases from V and 3 bases from J, with 9 bases in between. The CDR3 is made up of 12 amino acids. CDR3 bases: TGTGCCAGCAACTGGGGGGAAGAGACCCAGTACTTC. It is translated as CASNWGEETQYF.

V and J are TRBV19 and TRBJ1-2; D unresolved. The CDR3 contains 15 residues. The V gene lost 5 bases and the J gene lost 4 bases, with 17 bases spanning the gap. The germline V gene encodes CDR1 LNHDA and CDR2 SQIVND (reference sequence). CDR3 sequence reads: CASSSSEGEFYGYTF. CDR3 in DNA: TGTGCCAGTAGTTCTTCAGAGGGCGAGTTCTATGGCTACACCTTC.

The chain uses TRBV4-2 and TRBJ2-3; D not certain. This CDR3 contains 14 residues. Germline-derived CDR1 and CDR2 are LGHNA and YNFKEQ. Trimming cost V 1 base and J 4 bases, with 9 bases left between them. This chain's CDR3 is CASSQVGSADTQYF. The CDR3 coding sequence is TGTGCCAGCAGCCAAGTAGGTTCTGCAGATACGCAGTATTTT.